The 32 T cell receptor beta chains given below trace back to one sample, sequenced in a study of T cell changes during pregnancy in multiple sclerosis. Assay: immunoSEQ multiplex PCR; the TCRdb copy retains only in-frame clones and omits some. Seen here are tens of thousands of clones, 92% observed once, and the top ten hold approximately 0.69%. The source was CD4+ T cells from peripheral blood mononuclear cells, collected after pregnancy. The receptors were sampled from a female donor with multiple sclerosis, enrolled in a pregnancy study.

The chain is built from TRBV2 and TRBJ2-7; TRBD1 might be the D (6 bases). CDR3 length: 13 residues. V shed 3 bases and J shed 5 bases, with 11 bases lying between them. CDR1 is SNHLY and CDR2 is FYNNEI in the germline V gene. The chain's CDR3 is CASSDQGRDEQYF. DNA for the CDR3: TGTGCCAGCAGTGACCAGGGGCGGGACGAGCAGTACTTC.

The chain joins TRBV7-2 to TRBJ2-2; 11 nucleotides match TRBD1. This CDR3 has 17 residues. J gave up 6 bases and V 3 bases, and 9 bases lay outside the gene matches. Germline V gives CDR1 SGHTA, CDR2 FQGNSA. In nucleotides, the CDR3 is TGTGCCAGCAGCTTTCTCCGAGGACAGGGGGCCTCCGGGGAGCTGTTTTTT. Translation gives CASSFLRGQGASGELFF.

The chain is built from TRBV6-5 and TRBJ1-2; D is perhaps TRBD1 (5 bases). Germline V lookup: CDR1 MNHEY, CDR2 SVGAGI. CDR3 length: 13 amino acids. The V and J ends lost 0 bases and 4 bases respectively, with 6 bases between them. The CDR3 spells CASSYSGPYGYTF. CDR3 DNA: TGTGCCAGCAGTTACTCGGGGCCCTATGGCTACACCTTC.

The CDR3 spells CASSVGLVSEKLFF. DNA for the CDR3: TGTGCCAGCAGCGTCGGACTTGTGAGTGAAAAACTGTTTTTT. The chain joins TRBV9 to TRBJ1-4; D is unresolved. The CDR3 is 14 residues long. CDR1 is SGDLS, CDR2 YYNGEE, per germline. V was trimmed by 2 bases and J by 7 bases, leaving 12 bases between them.

V gene TRBV30 combines with J gene TRBJ2-3, with D possibly TRBD1 on 5 matching bases. The germline CDR1 and CDR2 sequences are GTSNPN and SVGIG (reference sequence). The V and J ends lost 4 bases and 5 bases respectively, with 13 bases between them. The CDR3 spans 13 residues. As DNA, the CDR3 is TGTGCCTGGACTCTAGGGGCCGGAGATACGCAGTATTTT. Residues: CAWTLGAGDTQYF.

The rearrangement joins TRBV30 to TRBJ2-5, with 11 bases lining up with TRBD1. With 5 bases clipped from V and 2 bases from J, the junction kept 1 base outside the gene matches. Looked up from germline, CDR1 is GTSNPN and CDR2 is SVGIG (reference sequence). This CDR3 has 13 amino acids. The CDR3 DNA follows: TGTGCCTGGGGACAGGGGGCACAAGAGACCCAGTACTTC. Its translation: CAWGQGAQETQYF.

The chain recombines TRBV19 with TRBJ1-2, with D possibly TRBD1 on 6 matching bases. This CDR3 region has 14 residues. Deletions cut 4 bases from V and 0 bases from J, with 9 bases between. CDR1 and CDR2 (germline): LNHDA, SQIVND (reference sequence). CDR3: CASSRDTTNYGYTF. The DNA of the CDR3 is TGTGCCAGTAGTAGGGACACCACTAACTATGGCTACACCTTC.

This chain links TRBV6-6 with TRBJ1-1; 12 positions agree with TRBD1. This CDR3 contains 15 residues. Germline V gives CDR1 MNHNY, CDR2 SVGAGI (reference sequence). V shed 5 bases, J shed 5 bases, and the junction held 6 bases outside the gene matches. The CDR3 DNA sequence: TGTGCCAGCAGTGCGGGACAGGGGGCGAGAACTGAAGCTTTCTTT. This sequence encodes CASSAGQGARTEAFF.

CDR3 region: CASRPGGGRISGNTIYF. CDR3 nucleotide sequence: TGTGCCAGCAGGCCGGGGGGGGGACGGATATCTGGAAACACCATATATTTT. The chain links TRBV7-8 to TRBJ1-3; D possibly corresponds to TRBD1 (5 bases). Trimming removed 6 bases at V and 1 base at J, with 19 bases between. The CDR3 is 17 amino acids. In germline, CDR1 is SGHVS, CDR2 FQNEAQ. The variable domain in full, completed from reference TRBV7-8 and TRBJ1-3, reads GAGVSQSPRYKVAKRGQDVALRCDPISGHVSLFWYQQALGQGPEFLTYFQNEAQLDKSGLPSDRFFAERPEGSVSTLKIQRTQQEDSAVYLCASRPGGGRISGNTIYFGEGSWLTVV.

The chain employs TRBV15 and TRBJ1-1; 9 positions match TRBD1. CDR1 is LNHNV, CDR2 YYDKDF, per germline (reference sequence). The CDR3 has 16 residues. With 1 base clipped from V and 2 bases from J, the junction kept 5 bases outside the gene matches. The CDR3 DNA follows: TGTGCCACCAGCAGAGGGGACAGGGCTCTAAACACTGAAGCTTTCTTT. Its protein is CATSRGDRALNTEAFF. The whole variable domain, remainder taken from reference TRBV15 and TRBJ1-1, is DAMVIQNPRYQVTQFGKPVTLSCSQTLNHNVMYWYQQKSSQAPKLLFHYYDKDFNNEADTPDNFQSRRPNTSFCFLDIRSPGLGDTAMYLCATSRGDRALNTEAFFGQGTRLTVV.

The chain is built from TRBV1 and TRBJ2-6; the table gives TRBD2 as D, unverified against the DNA. TRBV1 constitutes a pseudogene. This CDR3 has 18 amino acids. The CDR3 reads CTSSQDFPANSGANVLTF. In DNA, the CDR3 is TGCACCAGCAGCCAAGATTTCCCAGCGAACTCCGGGGCCAACGTCCTGACTTTC.

This chain uses TRBV7-3 with TRBJ2-1, with 7 positions matching TRBD1. CDR3 length: 16 residues. Germline V gene lookup returns CDR1 SGHTA and CDR2 FQGTGA. The trim removed 5 bases at V and 6 bases at J, leaving 13 bases unmatched. In nucleotides, the CDR3 is TGTGCCAGCAGCCTATCCGCGACAGGGTATGTCAATGAGCAGTTCTTC. Protein product: CASSLSATGYVNEQFF.

The CDR3 reads CASSESGGPGNEQFF. CDR3 nucleotides: TGCGCCAGCAGTGAATCGGGGGGGCCTGGGAATGAGCAGTTCTTC. V usage is TRBV10-2 and J usage is TRBJ2-1; 8 bases are shared with TRBD2. From germline, CDR1 is WSHSY and CDR2 SAAADI. The length of the CDR3 is 15 residues. Trimming removed 3 bases from V and 7 bases from J; junction bases left unmatched: 8.

This clone has more than one count but fewer than ten. The genes are TRBV29-1 and TRBJ1-1; TRBD1 is a possible D gene (6 bases). Germline V gene sequence: CDR1 SQVTM, CDR2 ANQGSEA. Trimming cost V 3 bases and J 2 bases, with 13 bases left between them. The CDR3 covers 14 residues. CDR3 nucleotides: TGCAGCGTTGAGGGGGTGGGGGCTAACACTGAAGCTTTCTTT. Its translation: CSVEGVGANTEAFF.

This chain connects TRBV6-5 to TRBJ2-7; 10 bases line up with TRBD1. CDR3 size: 16 residues. Per germline, CDR1 MNHEY and CDR2 SVGAGI. V shed 0 bases and J 5 bases; nucleotides not matched to a gene: 7. Here the CDR3 DNA reads TGTGCCAGCAGTTACTCAACCGGGACAGGGGACCACGAGCAGTACTTC. It translates to CASSYSTGTGDHEQYF.

This chain uses TRBV2 with TRBJ1-4; unclear D gene. V was clipped by 1 base and J by 3 bases, with 9 bases between them. The germline CDR1 and CDR2 sequences are SNHLY and FYNNEI. This CDR3 spans 15 amino acids. In DNA, the CDR3 is TGTGCCAGCAGTGAAGTTTCCCAGGCTAATGAAAAACTGTTTTTT. The encoded protein is CASSEVSQANEKLFF.

The gene calls are TRBV5-6 and TRBJ1-4; D may be TRBD1 (6 bases). This CDR3 has 13 residues. Trimming removed 4 bases from V and 8 bases from J, with 12 bases in between. Germline lookup yields CDR1 SGHDT and CDR2 YYEEEE. CDR3 loop: CASSPLQGEKLFF. The CDR3 bases are TGTGCCAGCAGCCCGCTTCAGGGGGAAAAACTGTTTTTT.

The rearrangement uses TRBV2 and TRBJ1-2, with 8 nucleotides matching TRBD1. Germline V lookup: CDR1 SNHLY, CDR2 FYNNEI. V shed 6 bases and J 8 bases; nucleotides not matched to a gene: 8. The CDR3 runs to 13 residues. This CDR3 is CASSQGQVLGYTF. The CDR3 DNA reads TGTGCCAGCAGCCAGGGACAGGTCTTAGGCTACACCTTC.

V gene TRBV16 combines with J gene TRBJ2-7; no clear D gene. The CDR3 loop spans 13 amino acids. The germline V gene encodes CDR1 KGHSY and CDR2 FQNENV. Trimming stripped 1 base from V and 5 bases from J, with 9 bases between. The CDR3 DNA is TGTGCCAGCAGCCAATGGAGTGTCGACGAGCAGTACTTC. Protein sequence: CASSQWSVDEQYF.

The rearrangement uses TRBV5-1 and TRBJ2-3; D gene ambiguous. Germline CDR1 and CDR2: SGHRS and YFSETQ. The V gene lost 0 bases and the J gene lost 5 bases, with 7 bases spanning the gap. The CDR3 totals 13 residues. CDR3 sequence: CASSLALRDTQYF. CDR3 in DNA: TGCGCCAGCAGCTTGGCCCTACGAGATACGCAGTATTTT.

The chain couples TRBV4-1 to TRBJ1-2, with a tentative D call TRBD1 (6 bases). Between the trimmed V and J ends, which lost 4 bases and 4 bases, there was a span of 16 bases. CDR3 length: 15 residues. Germline CDR1 MGHRA, CDR2 YSYEKL. CDR3 residues: CASSPGTLLPYGYTF. Here the CDR3 DNA reads TGCGCCAGCAGCCCCGGGACACTTTTGCCCTATGGCTACACCTTC.

The chain couples TRBV7-2 to TRBJ2-7; 9 nucleotides agree with TRBD1. The CDR3 loop spans 15 amino acids. Germline V lookup: CDR1 SGHTA, CDR2 FQGNSA. V was clipped by 4 bases and J by 4 bases; unmatched bases: 8. The CDR3 loop is CASSWDRVFLYEQYF. CDR3 DNA sequence: TGTGCCAGCAGCTGGGACAGGGTATTTCTATACGAGCAGTACTTC.

The chain is built from TRBV6-5 and TRBJ2-7; a weak D match, TRBD2 (7 bases). This CDR3 contains 15 residues. The V gene's germline CDR1 is MNHEY and CDR2 SVGAGI. V was cut by 5 bases and J by 4 bases, with 18 bases left in between. DNA for the CDR3: TGTGCCAGCAGTCCTGGGGGGGCTGGAGGGTACGAGCAGTACTTC. This sequence encodes CASSPGGAGGYEQYF.

This chain joins TRBV4-3 and TRBJ1-2; 10 bases match TRBD1. Unmatched junction bases numbered 3, after V lost 1 base and J lost 4 bases. In germline, CDR1 is LGHNA, CDR2 YSLEER. The CDR3 length is 15 residues. CDR3 region: CASSQGTGGIYGYTF. The CDR3 DNA reads as TGCGCCAGCAGCCAAGGGACAGGGGGAATCTATGGCTACACCTTC.

The chain links TRBV7-2 to TRBJ1-2; 7 bases are shared with TRBD1. Trimming at V came to 2 bases and at J to 7 bases, leaving 1 base not matched to a gene. The CDR3 is 12 residues long. Germline V gene lookup returns CDR1 SGHTA and CDR2 FQGNSA. CDR3: CASSLQGGGYTF. CDR3 sequence (DNA): TGTGCCAGCAGCTTACAGGGGGGTGGCTACACCTTC.

The J gene is TRBJ1-1, the V gene TRBV7-2, with 9 bases matching TRBD1. Germline assignment: CDR1 SGHTA and CDR2 FQGNSA. The junction had 1 base not matched to a gene; V was cut back by 1 base and J by 7 bases. The CDR3 contains 13 residues. The CDR3 sequence: CASSLGQGVEAFF. CDR3 nucleotides: TGTGCCAGCAGCTTAGGACAGGGGGTTGAAGCTTTCTTT.

This clone has just one count. The CDR3 here is CASSPPRLPQYNEQFF. CDR3 in DNA: TGTGCCAGCTCACCACCGCGGCTTCCTCAGTACAATGAGCAGTTCTTC. V gene TRBV18 combines with J gene TRBJ2-1; D is undetermined. The ends were cut back, 0 bases at V and 4 bases at J, with 13 bases in the middle. The CDR3 covers 16 residues. Germline V gives CDR1 KGHSH, CDR2 LQKENI.

The chain employs TRBV18 and TRBJ1-3, with a weak D call TRBD1 (5 bases). Trimming left V 3 bases short and J 0 bases short, with 12 bases between. Germline V gene lookup returns CDR1 KGHSH and CDR2 LQKENI. The CDR3 runs to 16 residues. CDR3 DNA sequence: TGTGCCAGCTCACCGCAGGGATTCGCCTCTGGAAACACCATATATTTT. This sequence encodes CASSPQGFASGNTIYF.

As DNA, the CDR3 is TGTGCTAGTGGCCCTATCGGACAGGGGCGCGCAGGGGTCTATGGCTACACCTTC. Its protein product is CASGPIGQGRAGVYGYTF. The rearrangement links TRBV12-5 to TRBJ1-2, with 9 nucleotides matching TRBD1. The CDR3 is 18 residues long. The germline CDR1 and CDR2 sequences are LGHNT and FRNRAP. Unmatched junction bases numbered 18, after V lost 6 bases and J lost 4 bases.

This chain joins TRBV5-6 and TRBJ2-7, with 14 nucleotides matching TRBD2. Germline V gene sequence: CDR1 SGHDT, CDR2 YYEEEE. The CDR3 totals 17 residues. V lost 4 bases to trimming and J lost 6 bases; unmatched junction nucleotides: 12. CDR3 bases: TGTGCCAGCAGCCTTAGGACTAGCGGGGGGATTAGCAGCGAGCAGTACTTC. Protein: CASSLRTSGGISSEQYF.

About this clone: Its ends do not fully match the called genes, so a read error is possible. The rearrangement joins TRBV2 to TRBJ2-5; tentative D call: TRBD2 (5 bases). The CDR3 runs to 11 residues. Germline V gene data show CDR1 as SNHLY and CDR2 as FYNNEI. The CDR3 reads CASSERLPGDF. The CDR3 DNA is TGTGCCAGCAGTGAAAGACTACCAGGTGACTTC.

The gene calls are TRBV14 and TRBJ2-7; TRBD1 matches at 10 bases. The CDR3 is 16 residues long. J was trimmed by 2 bases and V by 3 bases; bases with no gene match: 7. Germline V lookup: CDR1 SGHDN, CDR2 FVKESK. This CDR3 is CASSHWTGGSAYEQYF. CDR3 bases: TGTGCCAGCAGCCACTGGACAGGGGGATCGGCCTACGAGCAGTACTTC. The full variable domain, with the rest looked up from reference TRBV14 and TRBJ2-7, is EAGVTQFPSHSVIEKGQTVTLRCDPISGHDNLYWYRRVMGKEIKFLLHFVKESKQDESGMPNNRFLAERTGGTYSTLKVQPAELEDSGVYFCASSHWTGGSAYEQYFGPGTRLTVT.